These T cell receptor beta chains were read from a single sample in a study of T-cell reconstitution after alpha-beta-depleted transplantation in children. TCRdb processed the PCR reads anew with MiXCR; each CDR3 protein has one entry. Of about 610,000 distinct CDR3 sequences in the sample, about 10% were seen once. The sequencing here drew on PBMCs from the stem cell graft donor, taken from the stem cell graft. These receptors all stem from a human donor who donated a stem cell graft to a child with acute myeloid leukemia. CDR3s include the opening cysteine and the closing phenylalanine or tryptophan. A D gene is named only where the DNA matches it firmly. Clone size is given for some rows only: seen once, a few or many times, or a class if the clone is expanded.

J: TRBJ2-3; D: -; V: TRBV6-2/TRBV6-3; size: few; CDR3: CASSLLLEDTQYF; DNA: TGTGCCAGCAGCCTCCTCCTCGAAGATACGCAGTATTTT
J: TRBJ2-1; D: TRBD2; V: TRBV3-1; size: many; CDR3: CASSQDRLAGLREQFF; DNA: TGTGCCAGCAGCCAAGATAGGCTAGCGGGGCTCCGTGAGCAGTTCTTC
J: TRBJ2-7; D: TRBD2; V: TRBV20-1; size: few; CDR3: CSALRLAEPYEQYF; DNA: TGCAGTGCTCTACGACTAGCGGAACCCTACGAGCAGTACTTC
J: TRBJ1-2; D: TRBD1; V: TRBV20-1; size: -; CDR3: CSARDPGWDRGYGYTF; DNA: TGCAGTGCTAGAGATCCCGGGTGGGACAGGGGCTATGGCTACACCTTC
J: TRBJ2-1; D: TRBD1; V: TRBV5-6; size: many; CDR3: CASSGTGPNNEQFF; DNA: TGTGCCAGCAGCGGGACAGGCCCGAACAATGAGCAGTTCTTC
J: TRBJ2-3; D: -; V: TRBV11-3; size: many; CDR3: CASSFRQAGTSGTDTQYF; DNA: TGTGCCAGCAGCTTCCGACAGGCTGGGACCTCTGGCACAGATACGCAGTATTTT
J: TRBJ2-1; D: -; V: TRBV27; size: few; CDR3: CASSLSLTYNEQFF; DNA: TGTGCCAGCAGTTTAAGCTTAACCTACAATGAGCAGTTCTTC
J: TRBJ2-3; D: -; V: TRBV21-1; size: -; CDR3: CASSKTLLAGGPDTQYF; DNA: TGTGCCAGCAGCAAAACCTTACTAGCGGGAGGGCCAGATACGCAGTATTTT
J: TRBJ1-4; D: -; V: TRBV14; size: many; CDR3: CASSQRISPRDEKLFF; DNA: TGTGCCAGCAGCCAACGGATCTCCCCCCGGGATGAAAAACTGTTTTTT
J: TRBJ1-2; D: -; V: TRBV7-3; size: few; CDR3: CASSSRLYGYTF; DNA: TGTGCCAGCAGCTCCAGACTATATGGCTACACCTTC
J: TRBJ1-5; D: TRBD1; V: TRBV6-2/TRBV6-3; size: -; CDR3: CASSRQGFDYSNQPQHF; DNA: TGTGCCAGCAGTAGACAGGGGTTTGATTATAGCAATCAGCCCCAGCATTTT
J: TRBJ2-7; D: -; V: TRBV3-1; size: -; CDR3: CASSQRGTYEQYF; DNA: TGTGCCAGCAGCCAACGGGGTACCTACGAGCAGTACTTC
J: TRBJ2-7; D: TRBD1; V: TRBV18; size: -; CDR3: CASQQLTGSSEQYF; DNA: TGTGCCAGCCAACAATTGACAGGGTCTAGCGAGCAGTACTTC
J: TRBJ1-1; D: -; V: TRBV2; size: few; CDR3: CASMDQANTEAFF; DNA: TGTGCCAGCATGGACCAGGCGAACACTGAAGCTTTCTTT
J: TRBJ2-5; D: -; V: TRBV25-1; size: -; CDR3: CASTTANGQETQYF; DNA: TGTGCCAGCACCACGGCGAATGGCCAAGAGACCCAGTACTTC
J: TRBJ2-1; D: TRBD2; V: TRBV6-1; size: -; CDR3: CASSRTSGGRAYNEQFF; DNA: TGTGCCAGCAGTCGGACTAGCGGGGGCCGGGCCTACAATGAGCAGTTCTTC
J: TRBJ1-2; D: -; V: TRBV28; size: few; CDR3: CASSSGAVDPGGYTF; DNA: TGTGCCAGCAGTTCCGGGGCAGTTGACCCCGGGGGCTACACCTTC
J: TRBJ2-2; D: -; V: TRBV7-8; size: -; CDR3: CASSLRDINTGELFF; DNA: TGTGCCAGCAGCCTAAGGGACATCAACACCGGGGAGCTGTTTTTT
J: TRBJ2-2; D: -; V: TRBV14; size: many; CDR3: CASSQDLRTGELFF; DNA: TGTGCCAGCAGCCAAGATCTCCGGACCGGGGAGCTGTTTTTT
J: TRBJ2-3; D: -; V: TRBV28; size: many; CDR3: CASTALGASTDTQYF; DNA: TGTGCCAGCACAGCGTTGGGGGCTAGCACAGATACGCAGTATTTT
J: TRBJ2-7; D: -; V: TRBV7-9; size: few; CDR3: CASSYLSSEQYF; DNA: TGTGCCAGCAGTTACTTGAGTTCCGAGCAGTACTTC
J: TRBJ1-6; D: -; V: TRBV28; size: few; CDR3: CASSLTGPDNSPLHF; DNA: TGTGCCAGCAGCCTTACAGGACCTGATAATTCACCCCTCCACTTT
J: TRBJ1-4; D: -; V: TRBV3-1; size: few; CDR3: CAAGGEYEKLFF; DNA: TGTGCCGCGGGGGGCGAGTATGAAAAACTGTTTTTT
J: TRBJ2-3; D: -; V: TRBV20-1; size: -; CDR3: CSARVVEGWGTDTQYF; DNA: TGCAGTGCTAGAGTGGTTGAAGGTTGGGGAACAGATACGCAGTATTTT
J: TRBJ2-2; D: -; V: TRBV12-3/TRBV12-4; size: many; CDR3: CASSLGRNTGELFF; DNA: TGTGCCAGCAGTTTGGGAAGAAACACCGGGGAGCTGTTTTTT
J: TRBJ1-4; D: -; V: TRBV12-3/TRBV12-4; size: many; CDR3: CASSPTREGSKLFF; DNA: TGTGCCAGCAGTCCCACCAGGGAGGGGTCGAAACTGTTTTTT
J: TRBJ2-5; D: TRBD2; V: TRBV20-1; size: few; CDR3: CSATGLVQETQYF; DNA: TGCAGTGCTACTGGACTAGTACAAGAGACCCAGTACTTC
J: TRBJ1-4; D: TRBD1; V: TRBV5-1; size: -; CDR3: CASSSRTGENEKLFF; DNA: TGCGCCAGCAGCTCACGGACAGGAGAGAATGAAAAACTGTTTTTT
J: TRBJ1-1; D: -; V: TRBV5-5; size: -; CDR3: CASSLIVENTEAFF; DNA: TGTGCCAGCAGCTTGATTGTAGAGAACACTGAAGCTTTCTTT
J: TRBJ1-4; D: TRBD1; V: TRBV20-1; size: -; CDR3: CSARDYQGGVATNEKLFF; DNA: TGCAGTGCTAGAGATTACCAGGGGGGAGTTGCAACTAATGAAAAACTGTTTTTT
J: TRBJ1-6; D: -; V: TRBV25-1; size: -; CDR3: CASSEWGSNSPLHF; DNA: TGTGCCAGCAGTGAATGGGGCAGTAATTCACCCCTCCACTTT
J: TRBJ2-7; D: TRBD1; V: TRBV11-2; size: -; CDR3: CASSPGTGRDYEQYF; DNA: TGTGCCAGCAGCCCAGGGACAGGGAGGGACTACGAGCAGTACTTC
J: TRBJ2-5; D: -; V: TRBV7-9; size: many; CDR3: CASSFDNGAWVETQYF; DNA: TGTGCCAGCAGCTTCGACAACGGCGCATGGGTGGAGACCCAGTACTTC
J: TRBJ2-7; D: -; V: TRBV6-2/TRBV6-3; size: -; CDR3: CASSSFIYEQYF; DNA: TGTGCCAGCAGTTCATTTATCTACGAGCAGTACTTC
J: TRBJ2-1; D: TRBD2; V: TRBV10-3; size: many; CDR3: CAISDSGRAPEQFF; DNA: TGTGCCATCAGTGATAGCGGGAGGGCCCCTGAGCAGTTCTTC
J: TRBJ2-2; D: -; V: TRBV12-3/TRBV12-4; size: many; CDR3: CASSLMQGNTGELFF; DNA: TGTGCCAGCAGTTTAATGCAGGGGAACACCGGGGAGCTGTTTTTT
J: TRBJ2-1; D: TRBD2; V: TRBV10-3; size: many; CDR3: CAIGAGGNNEQFF; DNA: TGTGCCATCGGTGCGGGAGGGAATAATGAGCAGTTCTTC
J: TRBJ2-3; D: TRBD1; V: TRBV5-1; size: -; CDR3: CASSAQGEDTQYF; DNA: TGCGCCAGCAGCGCGCAGGGGGAGGATACGCAGTATTTT
J: TRBJ2-1; D: -; V: TRBV3-1; size: few; CDR3: CASSQSMGVLNEQFF; DNA: TGTGCCAGCAGCCAGTCGATGGGAGTATTAAATGAGCAGTTCTTC
J: TRBJ1-2; D: -; V: TRBV6-4; size: -; CDR3: CASSDRTGYTF; DNA: TGTGCCAGCAGTGACCGCACAGGCTACACCTTC
J: TRBJ2-1; D: TRBD1; V: TRBV6-2/TRBV6-3; size: -; CDR3: CASTLQGAGSNEQFF; DNA: TGTGCCAGCACCCTACAGGGGGCAGGTTCCAATGAGCAGTTCTTC
J: TRBJ2-1; D: TRBD2; V: TRBV10-2; size: many; CDR3: CATLAGRSSYNEQFF; DNA: TGCGCCACCTTAGCGGGAAGGAGCTCCTACAATGAGCAGTTCTTC
J: TRBJ2-7; D: -; V: TRBV4-3; size: many; CDR3: CASSHAVGRHTYEQYF; DNA: TGCGCCAGCAGCCACGCCGTCGGGAGACACACCTACGAGCAGTACTTC
J: TRBJ1-4; D: -; V: TRBV2; size: many; CDR3: CASNFLVGVTNEKLFF; DNA: TGTGCCAGCAATTTCTTGGTCGGGGTAACTAATGAAAAACTGTTTTTT
J: TRBJ2-5; D: -; V: TRBV7-2; size: many; CDR3: CASSLVFGMQETQYF; DNA: TGTGCCAGCAGCCTAGTTTTCGGGATGCAAGAGACCCAGTACTTC